These 24 T cell receptor beta chains were all obtained from the same sample, sequenced in a study of control samples from healthy donors and cancer patients. Sequenced by immunoSEQ multiplex PCR; TCRdb stores in-frame clones only, minus some. Counted here are about 12,000 clones, 88% occurring once; the ten biggest clones make up roughly 2.7%. The sequenced sample was formalin-fixed, paraffin-embedded tissue. Receptors originate from a male donor with melanoma.

The chain uses TRBV21-1 and TRBJ2-5; the table's D call of TRBD2 was not tested on the DNA. TRBV21-1 is noted as a pseudogene. The CDR3 has 16 amino acids. CDR3 loop: CASRDALATLSETQYF. The CDR3 region has the DNA TGTGCCAGCAGAGATGCTTTAGCTACACTTTCTGAGACCCAGTACTTC.

J is TRBJ2-1 and V is TRBV7-9, with no clear D. Germline V gives CDR1 SEHNR, CDR2 FQNEAQ (reference sequence). V was cut by 2 bases and J by 5 bases, with 7 bases left in between. CDR3 size: 13 residues. This CDR3 is CASSLNEDNEQFF. CDR3 DNA: TGTGCCAGCAGCTTAAATGAGGACAATGAGCAGTTCTTC.

The chain carries TRBV10-3 and TRBJ2-7; 8 bases are shared with TRBD1. The CDR3 runs to 13 residues. Per the germline V gene, CDR1 is ENHRY and CDR2 is SYGVKD. After removal of 10 bases from V and 2 bases from J, the junction contained 7 bases not matched to a gene. In DNA form, the CDR3 reads TGTGCCACCTCGGACAGGGCGGCCTACGAGCAGTACTTC. Its protein is CATSDRAAYEQYF.

In this sample, this clone turned up a few times. The chain has TRBV12-3 or TRBV12-4 and TRBJ2-3; D is uncertain. Trimming cost V 6 bases and J 3 bases, with 4 bases left between them. The CDR3 has 11 amino acids. The CDR3, as DNA: TGTGCCAGCAGACTGACAGATACGCAGTATTTT. Translation: CASRLTDTQYF.

CDR3 nucleotides: TGCGCCAGCAGCCCCAAAGACAGGGACGGGGCCAACGTCCTGACTTTC. Translating gives CASSPKDRDGANVLTF. The V and J genes are TRBV4-3 and TRBJ2-6, with 7 bases identical to TRBD1. V lost 4 bases to trimming and J lost 4 bases; unmatched junction nucleotides: 7. The CDR3 length is 16 residues. Looked up from germline, CDR1 is LGHNA and CDR2 is YSLEER.

The chain links TRBV5-1 to TRBJ2-1; D not certain. This CDR3 has 12 amino acids. V lost 5 bases, J lost 7 bases, and 10 bases lay in between. CDR1 is SGHRS, CDR2 YFSETQ, per germline. CDR3 coding DNA: TGCGCCAGCAGTCCTCGTTGGAATGAGCAGTTCTTC. Its translation is CASSPRWNEQFF.

The chain carries TRBV9 and TRBJ1-1; D is uncertain. V lost 4 bases and J 1 base, leaving 17 bases between the germline ends. CDR3 length: 16 residues. Per germline, CDR1 SGDLS and CDR2 YYNGEE. This CDR3 reads CASSQGPSNGNTEAFF. Written as DNA, the CDR3 is TGTGCCAGCAGCCAAGGACCCTCGAACGGGAACACTGAAGCTTTCTTT.

The V call is TRBV6-1, the J call TRBJ1-1, with D perhaps matching TRBD1 (5 bases). Germline CDR1 reads MNHNS; CDR2 reads SASEGT. This CDR3 region has 11 residues. V shed 3 bases and J shed 9 bases, with 8 bases lying between them. The CDR3 loop is CASSETEKAFF. DNA for the CDR3: TGTGCCAGCAGTGAGACAGAGAAAGCTTTCTTT.

This clone appeared once. This sequence joins TRBV3-1 (or the pseudogene TRBV3-2) and TRBJ1-2, with D possibly TRBD1 on 6 matching bases. This CDR3 has 15 residues. Trimming took off 1 base at V and 4 bases at J, with 13 bases between the two ends. Germline CDR1 reads LGHDT; CDR2 reads YNNKEL (reference sequence). The chain's CDR3 is CASSQGGGQSYGYTF. Here the CDR3 DNA reads TGTGCCAGCAGCCAAGGCGGTGGACAGAGCTATGGCTACACCTTC.

This chain connects TRBV11-3 to TRBJ1-1, with TRBD1 as a possible D gene (5 bases). V was clipped by 3 bases and J by 1 base, with 9 bases between them. Germline V lookup: CDR1 SGHNT, CDR2 YENEEA. The CDR3 runs to 14 residues. The CDR3: CASSFGHANTEAFF. CDR3 DNA sequence: TGTGCCAGCAGCTTTGGACACGCGAACACTGAAGCTTTCTTT.

This chain joins TRBV12-3 or TRBV12-4 and TRBJ1-1; D might be TRBD1 (5 bases). There are 12 residues in the CDR3. V shed 2 bases and J shed 11 bases, with 12 bases lying between them. The CDR3 DNA reads TGTGCCAGCAGTTTATCGGGACTTAGCGCTTTCTTT. Its translation: CASSLSGLSAFF.

The gene calls are TRBV29-1 and TRBJ1-4; 10 bases fit TRBD1. The V segment lost 7 bases and the J segment 0 bases; nucleotides outside the gene matches: 5. The CDR3 is 15 amino acids. Germline CDR1 and CDR2: SQVTM and ANQGSEA. For the CDR3, the DNA is TGCAGCGGCGGGGACAGGGGACCAACTAATGAAAAACTGTTTTTT. Encoded protein: CSGGDRGPTNEKLFF. Complete variable domain (other parts from reference TRBV29-1 and TRBJ1-4): SAVISQKPSRDICQRGTSLTIQCQVDSQVTMMFWYRQQPGQSLTLIATANQGSEATYESGFVIDKFPISRPNLTFSTLTVSNMSPEDSSIYLCSGGDRGPTNEKLFFGSGTQLSVL.

About this clone itself: One junction end disagrees with the germline gene, perhaps due to a read error. The chain combines TRBV15 with TRBJ1-2; 8 bases align to TRBD1. The CDR3 contains 16 residues. Germline loops: CDR1 LNHNV, CDR2 YYDKDF (reference sequence). In DNA, the CDR3 is TGTGCCATCAGCAGAACCGGGACAGGAACTAACTATGGCTACACCTTC. It specifies CAISRTGTGTNYGYTF. Together with reference TRBV15 and TRBJ1-2, the CDR3 gives the full variable domain: DAMVIQNPRYQVTQFGKPVTLSCSQTLNHNVMYWYQQKSSQAPKLLFHYYDKDFNNEADTPDNFQSRRPNTSFCFLDIRSPGLGDTAMYLCAISRTGTGTNYGYTFGSGTRLTVV.

The chain combines TRBV27 with TRBJ1-2, with 8 positions matching TRBD1. The germline V gene has CDR1 MNHEY and CDR2 SMNVEV (reference sequence). The CDR3 consists of 13 residues. V lost 5 bases, J lost 8 bases, and 7 bases stayed unmatched. The CDR3 sequence: CASSPGQGWGYTF. CDR3 in DNA: TGTGCCAGCAGTCCCGGACAGGGATGGGGCTACACCTTC.

The rearrangement joins TRBV7-8 to TRBJ2-1; the match to TRBD2 covers 12 bases. The length of the CDR3 is 15 residues. Germline assignment: CDR1 SGHVS and CDR2 FQNEAQ. J gave up 4 bases and V 5 bases, and 3 bases lay outside the gene matches. CDR3 DNA sequence: TGTGCCAGCAGCCAAGGACTAGCGGGATACAATGAGCAGTTCTTC. The encoded protein is CASSQGLAGYNEQFF.

This chain uses TRBV2 with TRBJ2-2; no clear D. Germline V gene sequence: CDR1 SNHLY, CDR2 FYNNEI. The CDR3 runs 11 residues. V was pared by 6 bases and J by 7 bases, with 6 bases between. CDR3 in amino acids: CASRGLGELFF. CDR3 bases: TGTGCCAGCAGAGGGCTCGGGGAGCTGTTTTTT.

The V call is TRBV1, the J call TRBJ2-6; the table's D call TRBD1 went unverified against the DNA. TRBV1 counts as a pseudogene. This CDR3 region has 19 residues. CDR3 in DNA: TGCACCAGCAGCCTTCCCCCCGGGACAGGGGGCTTTGGGGCCAACGTCCTGACTTTC. Residues: CTSSLPPGTGGFGANVLTF.

The CDR3 reads CASSIAEGNGNQPQHF. The CDR3, as DNA: TGTGCCAGTAGTATAGCTGAGGGGAACGGCAATCAGCCCCAGCATTTT. This chain connects TRBV19 to TRBJ1-5; D is perhaps TRBD1 (5 bases). Trimming cost V 1 base and J 2 bases, with 12 bases left between them. The germline gives CDR1 LNHDA, CDR2 SQIVND (reference sequence). The CDR3 totals 16 residues.

The chain uses TRBV2 and TRBJ2-2, with D possibly being TRBD2 (6 bases). The CDR3 contains 13 residues. Germline V gene data show CDR1 as SNHLY and CDR2 as FYNNEI. V was cut by 6 bases and J by 5 bases, with 10 bases left in between. DNA for the CDR3: TGTGCCAGCAGGCCCGGGAGAACCGGGGAGCTGTTTTTT. Its protein product is CASRPGRTGELFF.

This chain joins TRBV10-3 and TRBJ2-2; no firm D call. V was pared by 3 bases and J by 6 bases, with 11 bases between. CDR3 length: 14 residues. Germline V lookup: CDR1 ENHRY, CDR2 SYGVKD. In nucleotides, the CDR3 is TGTGCCATCAGTGAAGGATTTGGGGCCGGGGAGCTGTTTTTT. Translation: CAISEGFGAGELFF.

The CDR3 DNA is TGTGCCAGCAGCTTACGCGCTGGGACAGGGGAATTGAACACTGAAGCTTTCTTT. Amino acids: CASSLRAGTGELNTEAFF. This chain uses TRBV7-3 with TRBJ1-1, with TRBD1 matching 10 bases. This CDR3 is built from 18 residues. Germline CDR1 SGHTA, CDR2 FQGTGA. Unmatched junction bases numbered 9, after V lost 2 bases and J lost 0 bases.

The CDR3: CASRPGGVRNQPQHF. In nucleotides, the CDR3 is TGTGCCAGCAGGCCAGGGGGCGTGAGAAATCAGCCCCAGCATTTT. The chain carries TRBV2 and TRBJ1-5, with 8 bases aligning to TRBD1. CDR3 length equals 15 residues. V trimming: 6 bases; J trimming: 4 bases; junction bases outside the gene matches: 8. Germline lookup yields CDR1 SNHLY and CDR2 FYNNEI.

The J gene is TRBJ2-7, the V gene TRBV2, with 8 nucleotides matching TRBD1. The length of the CDR3 is 14 residues. With V trimmed by 8 bases and J by 2 bases, 8 bases remained unmatched. The germline gives CDR1 SNHLY, CDR2 FYNNEI. The CDR3 coding sequence is TGTGCCAGCCACGTCAGGGGGCCACCCTACGAGCAGTACTTC. This sequence encodes CASHVRGPPYEQYF.

The chain carries TRBV21-1 and TRBJ1-1; the table gives TRBD1 as D, unverified against the DNA. TRBV21-1 represents a pseudogene. CDR3 length: 15 residues. The CDR3 reads CASSKPDRPNTEAFF. The CDR3 DNA sequence: TGTGCCAGCAGCAAGCCGGACAGGCCGAACACTGAAGCTTTCTTT.